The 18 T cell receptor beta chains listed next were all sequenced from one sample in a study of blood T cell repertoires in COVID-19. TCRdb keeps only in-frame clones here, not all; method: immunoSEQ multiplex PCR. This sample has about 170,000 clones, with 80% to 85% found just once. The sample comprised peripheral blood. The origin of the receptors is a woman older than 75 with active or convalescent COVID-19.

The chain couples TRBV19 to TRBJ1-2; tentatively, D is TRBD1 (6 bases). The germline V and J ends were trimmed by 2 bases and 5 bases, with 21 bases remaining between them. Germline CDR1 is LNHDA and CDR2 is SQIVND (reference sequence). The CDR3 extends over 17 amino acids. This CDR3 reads CASSITRTETVFYGYTF. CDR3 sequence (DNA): TGTGCCAGTAGTATAACTCGGACAGAGACAGTTTTTTATGGCTACACCTTC.

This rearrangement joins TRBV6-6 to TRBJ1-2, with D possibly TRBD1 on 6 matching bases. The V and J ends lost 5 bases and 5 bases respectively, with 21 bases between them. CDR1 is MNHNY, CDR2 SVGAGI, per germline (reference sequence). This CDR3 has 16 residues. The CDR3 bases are TGTGCCAGCAGTCCCCAAGTGGCAGGGGCCGCATATGGCTACACCTTC. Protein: CASSPQVAGAAYGYTF.

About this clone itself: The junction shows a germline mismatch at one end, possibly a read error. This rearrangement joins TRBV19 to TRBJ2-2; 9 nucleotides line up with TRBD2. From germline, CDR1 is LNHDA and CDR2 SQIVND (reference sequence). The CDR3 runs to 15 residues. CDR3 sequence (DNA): TGTGCCAGTAGTCGGACTAGCGCGAACACCGGGGATCTGTTTTTT. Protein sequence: CASSRTSANTGDLFF.

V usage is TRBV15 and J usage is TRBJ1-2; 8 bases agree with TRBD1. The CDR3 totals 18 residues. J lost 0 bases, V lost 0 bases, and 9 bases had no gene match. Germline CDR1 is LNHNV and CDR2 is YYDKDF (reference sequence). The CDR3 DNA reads TGTGCCACCAGCAGAGATCCTCGAGGACAGGGAGCTAACTATGGCTACACCTTC. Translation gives CATSRDPRGQGANYGYTF. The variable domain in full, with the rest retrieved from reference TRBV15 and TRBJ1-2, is DAMVIQNPRYQVTQFGKPVTLSCSQTLNHNVMYWYQQKSSQAPKLLFHYYDKDFNNEADTPDNFQSRRPNTSFCFLDIRSPGLGDTAMYLCATSRDPRGQGANYGYTFGSGTRLTVV.

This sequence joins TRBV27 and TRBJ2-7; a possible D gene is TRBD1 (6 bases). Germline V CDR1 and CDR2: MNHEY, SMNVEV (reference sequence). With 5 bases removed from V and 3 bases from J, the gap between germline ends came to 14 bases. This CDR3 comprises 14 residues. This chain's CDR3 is CASSPRDTRYEQYF. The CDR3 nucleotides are TGTGCCAGCAGTCCCCGGGACACGCGCTACGAGCAGTACTTC.

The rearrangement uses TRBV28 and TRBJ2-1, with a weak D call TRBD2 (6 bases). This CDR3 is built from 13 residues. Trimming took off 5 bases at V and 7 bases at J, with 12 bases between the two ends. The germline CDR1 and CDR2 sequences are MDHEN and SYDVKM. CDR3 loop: CASSQPRGNEQFF. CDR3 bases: TGTGCCAGCAGTCAACCACGGGGGAATGAGCAGTTCTTC.

CDR3 amino acids: CASSVAGLAGGPLGTGELFF. The CDR3 DNA reads as TGTGCCAGCAGCGTAGCAGGGCTAGCGGGGGGGCCGCTGGGAACCGGGGAGCTGTTTTTT. This chain joins TRBV9 and TRBJ2-2; 12 bases are a match to TRBD2. The CDR3 is 20 amino acids. Germline CDR1 SGDLS, CDR2 YYNGEE. Unmatched junction bases numbered 14, after V lost 0 bases and J lost 5 bases.

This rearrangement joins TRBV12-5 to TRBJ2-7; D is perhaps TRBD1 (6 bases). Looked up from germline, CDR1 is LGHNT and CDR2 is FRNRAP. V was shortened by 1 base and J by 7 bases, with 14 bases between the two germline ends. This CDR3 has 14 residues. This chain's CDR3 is CASGLERGLGEQYF. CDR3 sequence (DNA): TGTGCTAGTGGTTTGGAAAGGGGGTTGGGGGAGCAGTACTTC.

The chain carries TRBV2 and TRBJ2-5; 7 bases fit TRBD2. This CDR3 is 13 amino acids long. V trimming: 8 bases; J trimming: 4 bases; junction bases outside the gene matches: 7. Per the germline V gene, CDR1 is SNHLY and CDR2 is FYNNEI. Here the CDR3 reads CASGRLAGETQYF. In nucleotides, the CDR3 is TGTGCCAGCGGTAGACTAGCAGGAGAGACCCAGTACTTC.

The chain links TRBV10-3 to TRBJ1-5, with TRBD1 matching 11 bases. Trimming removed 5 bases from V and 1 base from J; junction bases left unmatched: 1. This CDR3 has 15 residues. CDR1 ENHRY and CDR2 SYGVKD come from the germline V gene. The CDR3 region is CAISRDRGSNQPQHF. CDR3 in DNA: TGTGCCATCAGTCGGGACAGGGGGAGCAATCAGCCCCAGCATTTT.

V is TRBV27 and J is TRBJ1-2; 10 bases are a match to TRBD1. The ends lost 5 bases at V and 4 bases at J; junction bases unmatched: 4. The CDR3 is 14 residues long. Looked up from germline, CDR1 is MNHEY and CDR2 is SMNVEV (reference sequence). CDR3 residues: CASSDRGLGYGYTF. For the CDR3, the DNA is TGTGCCAGCAGTGACAGGGGGCTCGGCTATGGCTACACCTTC.

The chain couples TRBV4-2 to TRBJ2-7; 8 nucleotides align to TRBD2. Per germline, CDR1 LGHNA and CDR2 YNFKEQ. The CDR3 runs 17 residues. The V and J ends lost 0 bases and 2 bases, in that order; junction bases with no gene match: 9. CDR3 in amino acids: CASSQERAAGGAYEQYF. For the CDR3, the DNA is TGTGCCAGCAGCCAAGAAAGGGCCGCGGGGGGAGCCTACGAGCAGTACTTC.

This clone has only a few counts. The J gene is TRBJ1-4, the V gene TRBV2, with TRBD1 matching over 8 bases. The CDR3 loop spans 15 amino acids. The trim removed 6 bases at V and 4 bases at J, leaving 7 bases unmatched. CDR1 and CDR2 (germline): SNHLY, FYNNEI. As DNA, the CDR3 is TGTGCCAGCAGCGGACAGGGTTTGAATAATGAAAAACTGTTTTTT. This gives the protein CASSGQGLNNEKLFF.

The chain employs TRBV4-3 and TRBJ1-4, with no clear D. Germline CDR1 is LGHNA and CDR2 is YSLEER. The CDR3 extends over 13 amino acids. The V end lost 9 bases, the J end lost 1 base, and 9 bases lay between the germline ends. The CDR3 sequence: CARRPETNEKLFF. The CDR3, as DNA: TGCGCCAGGAGGCCTGAAACTAATGAAAAACTGTTTTTT.

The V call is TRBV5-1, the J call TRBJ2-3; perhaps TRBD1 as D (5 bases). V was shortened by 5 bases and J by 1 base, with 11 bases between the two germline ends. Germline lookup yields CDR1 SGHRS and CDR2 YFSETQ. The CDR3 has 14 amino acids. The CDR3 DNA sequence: TGCGCCAGCAGAGGGGTAACGGGCACAGATACGCAGTATTTT. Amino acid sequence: CASRGVTGTDTQYF.

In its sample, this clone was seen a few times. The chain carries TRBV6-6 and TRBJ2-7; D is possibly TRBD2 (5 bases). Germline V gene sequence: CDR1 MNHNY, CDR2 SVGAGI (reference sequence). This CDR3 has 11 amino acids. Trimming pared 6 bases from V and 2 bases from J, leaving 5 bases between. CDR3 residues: CASSGTYEQYF. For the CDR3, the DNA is TGTGCCAGCAGCGGGACCTACGAGCAGTACTTC.

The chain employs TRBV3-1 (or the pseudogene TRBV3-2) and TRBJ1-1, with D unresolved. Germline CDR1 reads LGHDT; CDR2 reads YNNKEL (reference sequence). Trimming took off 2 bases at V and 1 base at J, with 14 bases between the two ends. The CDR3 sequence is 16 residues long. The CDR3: CASSQWTLRGNTEAFF. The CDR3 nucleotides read TGTGCCAGCAGCCAATGGACCCTTCGGGGGAACACTGAAGCTTTCTTT.

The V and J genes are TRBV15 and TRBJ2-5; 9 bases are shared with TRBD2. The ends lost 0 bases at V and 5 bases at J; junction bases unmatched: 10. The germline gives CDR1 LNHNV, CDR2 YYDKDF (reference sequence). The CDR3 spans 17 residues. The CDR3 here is CATSREPGGGARETQYF. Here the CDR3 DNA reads TGTGCCACCAGCAGAGAGCCCGGCGGGGGGGCCCGGGAGACCCAGTACTTC.